This TCR beta chain derives from a study of post-analysis software for immune sequencing data. Whole-study context: Secondary progressive, relapsing-remitting and progressive-relapsing multiple sclerosis were among the included disease courses. Points from the study as a whole: Four or five TRBV segments were more frequent in patients than controls; TRBV5-6, TRBV5-1 and TRBV20-1 belonged to this group. Those with multiple sclerosis, the patient group, showed significantly lower normalized Chao1 diversity than controls. Strong co-clustering by F measure was evident for samples that had been prepared in the same batch.

The TCR beta cDNA libraries carried unique molecular identifiers. With roughly 1 to 11 million T cells as the source, 500,000 to 650,000 cDNA molecules resulted. From the PCR reads, TCRdb called clonotypes with MiXCR, one entry per CDR3 protein. The data hold approximately 460,000 distinct CDR3 sequences, with 40% to 55% observed a single time. About this clonotype itself: What it binds is unknown.

The CDR3 totals 13 residues. With V trimmed by 8 bases and J by 9 bases, 11 bases remained unmatched. Germline V gene data show CDR1 as DFQATT and CDR2 as SNEGSKA (reference sequence). The sequence was obtained from a girl aged 5-17 years with multiple sclerosis. Sample: blood. The gene calls are TRBV20-1 and TRBJ2-1; 9 nucleotides align to TRBD1. The CDR3 sequence: CSFKNRGLSEQFF. CDR3 nucleotide sequence: TGCAGTTTCAAGAACAGGGGGCTAAGTGAGCAGTTCTTC.